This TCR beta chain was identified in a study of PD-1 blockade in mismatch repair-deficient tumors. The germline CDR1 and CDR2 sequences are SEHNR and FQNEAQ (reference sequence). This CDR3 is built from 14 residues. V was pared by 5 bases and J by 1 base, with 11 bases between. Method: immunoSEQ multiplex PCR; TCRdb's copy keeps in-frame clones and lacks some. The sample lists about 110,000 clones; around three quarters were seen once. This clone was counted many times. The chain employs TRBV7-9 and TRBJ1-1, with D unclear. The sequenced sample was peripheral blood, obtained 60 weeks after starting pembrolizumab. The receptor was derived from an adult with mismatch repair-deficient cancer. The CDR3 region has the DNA TGTGCCAGCAGCCTCGGACGGGAGAACACTGAAGCTTTCTTT. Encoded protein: CASSLGRENTEAFF.